The next 30 T cell receptor beta chains were all read from a single sample in a study of long-term antiretroviral therapy in people with HIV. It was version v3.0 of the immunoSEQ assay that was run at survey level. The table came from immunoSEQ multiplex PCR; TCRdb's copy has only in-frame clones and leaves some out. The sample lists about 11,000 clones; around four fifths were seen once. The input for sequencing was unsorted PBMCs, taken around 7.5 years after starting antiretroviral therapy. Receptors originate from a man aged 45 to 65 with HIV.

V gene TRBV6-1 combines with J gene TRBJ2-1, with TRBD1 matching 9 bases. Germline V gene sequence: CDR1 MNHNS, CDR2 SASEGT. This CDR3 is built from 16 residues. Trimming removed 4 bases from V and 9 bases from J; junction bases left unmatched: 13. The CDR3 bases are TGTGCCAGCAGTGGACCGGGACAGGGATCCCCCATTGAGCAGTTCTTC. It is translated as CASSGPGQGSPIEQFF.

This clone was found once. V gene TRBV30 combines with J gene TRBJ1-5; the D gene is possibly TRBD1 (5 bases). Trimming pared 5 bases from V and 3 bases from J, leaving 14 bases between. The CDR3 runs to 14 residues. Per the germline V gene, CDR1 is GTSNPN and CDR2 is SVGIG (reference sequence). The CDR3 protein is CAWSIKDTNQPQHF. DNA of the CDR3: TGTGCCTGGTCTATCAAGGACACCAATCAGCCCCAGCATTTT. Complete variable domain (other parts from reference TRBV30 and TRBJ1-5): SQTIHQWPATLVQPVGSPLSLECTVEGTSNPNLYWYRQAAGRGLQLLFYSVGIGQISSEVPQNLSASRPQDRQFILSSKKLLLSDSGFYLCAWSIKDTNQPQHFGDGTRLSIL.

The chain couples TRBV11-1 to TRBJ1-1; 9 nucleotides agree with TRBD1. Trimming at V came to 3 bases and at J to 3 bases, leaving 5 bases not matched to a gene. The germline gives CDR1 SGHAT, CDR2 FQDESV (reference sequence). There are 15 residues in the CDR3. CDR3 region: CASSFQQGADTEAFF. DNA for the CDR3: TGTGCCAGCAGCTTTCAACAGGGGGCTGACACTGAAGCTTTCTTT.

J is TRBJ1-2 and V is TRBV10-2; 7 bases are a match to TRBD1. The CDR3 length is 14 residues. The junction had 2 bases not matched to a gene; V was cut back by 4 bases and J by 0 bases. Germline CDR1 reads WSHSY; CDR2 reads SAAADI. The CDR3 sequence is CASSGDSTNYGYTF. In DNA, the CDR3 is TGCGCCAGCAGTGGGGACAGTACTAACTATGGCTACACCTTC.

The V and J genes are TRBV11-2 and TRBJ2-1, with TRBD2 matching 8 bases. Germline V lookup: CDR1 SGHAT, CDR2 FQNNGV. CDR3 size: 16 residues. The J segment lost 8 bases and the V segment lost 6 bases, leaving 15 bases of the junction unmatched. This chain's CDR3 is CASSSGIGGGGHEQFF. The CDR3 DNA sequence: TGTGCCAGCAGTTCGGGGATCGGGGGGGGCGGCCATGAGCAGTTCTTC.

The chain employs TRBV6-5 and TRBJ2-1; possibly TRBD1 for D (6 bases). Between the trimmed V and J ends, which lost 2 bases and 1 base, there was a span of 9 bases. The CDR3 is 15 residues long. Germline assignment: CDR1 MNHEY and CDR2 SVGAGI. CDR3 in amino acids: CASSYARGSYNEQFF. DNA of the CDR3: TGTGCCAGCAGTTACGCCAGGGGATCCTACAATGAGCAGTTCTTC.

The chain couples TRBV6-1 to TRBJ2-3; D gene unclear. This CDR3 is built from 15 residues. V was pared by 1 base and J by 2 bases, with 10 bases between. Germline CDR1 and CDR2: MNHNS and SASEGT. This CDR3 reads CASSEEGFPTDTQYF. CDR3 nucleotide sequence: TGTGCCAGCAGTGAAGAGGGTTTTCCCACAGATACGCAGTATTTT.

The chain has TRBV19 and TRBJ2-2; TRBD1 agrees at 8 bases. J lost 5 bases, V lost 0 bases, and 11 bases had no gene match. This CDR3 is 18 amino acids long. Looked up from germline, CDR1 is LNHDA and CDR2 is SQIVND (reference sequence). CDR3 nucleotide sequence: TGTGCCAGTAGTATAGACCCCCCGGACAGGGTGGGAACCGGGGAGCTGTTTTTT. It yields the protein CASSIDPPDRVGTGELFF.

V gene TRBV11-3 combines with J gene TRBJ2-3; D is ambiguous. There are 12 residues in the CDR3. Germline V gives CDR1 SGHNT, CDR2 YENEEA. V shed 4 bases and J shed 4 bases, with 6 bases lying between them. The DNA of the CDR3 is TGTGCCAGCAGCTCCGGACCAGATACGCAGTATTTT. It is translated as CASSSGPDTQYF.

The V and J genes are TRBV5-1 and TRBJ2-7; TRBD1 aligns across 7 bases. Germline CDR1 is SGHRS and CDR2 is YFSETQ. The CDR3 is 15 amino acids. Trimming at V came to 2 bases and at J to 3 bases, leaving 8 bases not matched to a gene. The CDR3 region has the DNA TGCGCCAGCAGCTTAACAGGGGTCCTAATCTACGAGCAGTACTTC. It specifies CASSLTGVLIYEQYF.

The chain recombines TRBV2 with TRBJ1-2, with TRBD1 matching 12 bases. The germline gives CDR1 SNHLY, CDR2 FYNNEI. The CDR3 loop spans 14 amino acids. The J segment lost 3 bases and the V segment lost 6 bases, leaving 2 bases of the junction unmatched. CDR3 sequence (DNA): TGTGCCAGCAGGGGACAGGGGGCGGACTATGGCTACACCTTC. This gives the protein CASRGQGADYGYTF.

The chain is built from TRBV11-2 and TRBJ1-1; D call uncertain. There are 13 residues in the CDR3. Trimming left V 6 bases short and J 2 bases short, with 10 bases between. Germline V gene lookup returns CDR1 SGHAT and CDR2 FQNNGV. CDR3 DNA: TGTGCCAGCAGGAAGGTAGCAAACACTGAAGCTTTCTTT. This translates into CASRKVANTEAFF.

This clone has a handful of counts. The chain employs TRBV19 and TRBJ2-5; 9 bases line up with TRBD2. The CDR3 totals 15 residues. Germline V gives CDR1 LNHDA, CDR2 SQIVND (reference sequence). With V trimmed by 4 bases and J by 1 base, 4 bases remained unmatched. The CDR3 DNA sequence: TGTGCCAGTAGTACCGGGACTAGCCGCCAAGAGACCCAGTACTTC. Translation: CASSTGTSRQETQYF.

The chain is built from TRBV4-1 and TRBJ1-3; 7 nucleotides agree with TRBD1. J was trimmed by 0 bases and V by 3 bases; bases with no gene match: 8. This CDR3 has 17 residues. Germline V gene data show CDR1 as MGHRA and CDR2 as YSYEKL. The CDR3 here is CASSHLLTGTSGNTIYF. CDR3 nucleotide sequence: TGCGCCAGCAGCCACTTACTGACAGGGACCTCTGGAAACACCATATATTTT.

The chain recombines TRBV6-1 with TRBJ2-4; possibly TRBD2 for D (6 bases). V was clipped by 2 bases and J by 1 base, with 12 bases between them. Germline CDR1 reads MNHNS; CDR2 reads SASEGT. The CDR3 is made up of 16 amino acids. CDR3 region: CASSESYGGAKNIQYF. The CDR3 DNA reads TGTGCCAGCAGTGAATCGTATGGGGGGGCCAAAAACATTCAGTACTTC.

The chain employs TRBV11-2 and TRBJ1-2, with D unresolved. Deletions cut 5 bases from V and 1 base from J, with 14 bases between. CDR3 length: 15 amino acids. Germline-derived CDR1 and CDR2 are SGHAT and FQNNGV. The CDR3 sequence: CASSPQGGSNYGYTF. The CDR3 DNA reads TGTGCCAGCAGCCCCCAAGGAGGGAGTAACTATGGCTACACCTTC.

The chain couples TRBV12-5 to TRBJ1-1; D is unclear. Deletions cut 3 bases from V and 1 base from J, with 6 bases between. This CDR3 comprises 13 residues. Germline CDR1 and CDR2: LGHNT and FRNRAP. The chain's CDR3 is CASGLGWNTEAFF. The CDR3, as DNA: TGTGCTAGTGGTTTAGGTTGGAACACTGAAGCTTTCTTT.

The genes are TRBV13 and TRBJ2-5; 7 bases line up with TRBD1. Trimming cost V 5 bases and J 5 bases; bases outside gene matches: 14. CDR3 length: 16 amino acids. CDR1 and CDR2 (germline): PRHDT, FYEKMQ (reference sequence). The chain's CDR3 is CASSPRQGAPGETQYF. DNA of the CDR3: TGTGCCAGCAGCCCTCGACAGGGAGCCCCGGGGGAGACCCAGTACTTC.

The rearrangement links TRBV11-1 to TRBJ1-1; D ambiguous. The CDR3 loop spans 13 amino acids. The ends were cut back, 5 bases at V and 4 bases at J, with 11 bases in the middle. Looked up from germline, CDR1 is SGHAT and CDR2 is FQDESV (reference sequence). CDR3 region: CASSLGEGTEAFF. The CDR3 DNA reads as TGTGCCAGCAGCCTTGGGGAGGGCACTGAAGCTTTCTTT.

The chain joins TRBV5-1 to TRBJ2-3; TRBD1 matches 9 bases. The CDR3 has 17 residues. In germline, CDR1 is SGHRS, CDR2 YFSETQ. After removal of 2 bases from V and 0 bases from J, the junction contained 7 bases not matched to a gene. The CDR3 bases are TGCGCCAGCAGCTTTTTCGGACAGGGGTTTAGCACAGATACGCAGTATTTT. Translating gives CASSFFGQGFSTDTQYF. Combining the CDR3 with reference TRBV5-1 and TRBJ2-3 gives the whole variable domain KAGVTQTPRYLIKTRGQQVTLSCSPISGHRSVSWYQQTPGQGLQFLFEYFSETQRNKGNFPGRFSGRQFSNSRSEMNVSTLELGDSALYLCASSFFGQGFSTDTQYFGPGTRLTVL.

V usage is TRBV10-3 and J usage is TRBJ2-7; a weak D match, TRBD2 (6 bases). Germline-derived CDR1 and CDR2 are ENHRY and SYGVKD. This CDR3 spans 13 amino acids. Deletions cut 8 bases from V and 0 bases from J, with 11 bases between. CDR3 in amino acids: CAIGDGSSYEQYF. The CDR3 nucleotides read TGTGCCATCGGGGACGGGAGCTCCTACGAGCAGTACTTC.

The chain carries TRBV2 and TRBJ2-3; the D gene is possibly TRBD2 (6 bases). V was shortened by 4 bases and J by 0 bases, with 11 bases between the two germline ends. The germline V gene has CDR1 SNHLY and CDR2 FYNNEI. This CDR3 contains 15 residues. Written as DNA, the CDR3 is TGTGCCAGCAGTGTACCCGGGACTAGCACAGATACGCAGTATTTT. Protein sequence: CASSVPGTSTDTQYF.

The chain recombines TRBV7-9 with TRBJ1-4, with D uncertain. Germline loops: CDR1 SEHNR, CDR2 FQNEAQ (reference sequence). This CDR3 has 16 residues. Trimming pared 3 bases from V and 1 base from J, leaving 12 bases between. CDR3 protein: CASSFPVGGTNEKLFF. CDR3 sequence (DNA): TGTGCCAGCAGCTTTCCGGTGGGAGGAACTAATGAAAAACTGTTTTTT. Drawing the rest from reference TRBV7-9 and TRBJ1-4, the complete variable domain is DTGVSQNPRHKITKRGQNVTFRCDPISEHNRLYWYRQTLGQGPEFLTYFQNEAQLEKSRLLSDRFSAERPKGSFSTLEIQRTEQGDSAMYLCASSFPVGGTNEKLFFGSGTQLSVL.

The chain is built from TRBV7-9 and TRBJ2-2, with 8 positions matching TRBD1. This CDR3 contains 15 residues. With 4 bases clipped from V and 0 bases from J, the junction kept 1 base outside the gene matches. Germline values: CDR1 SEHNR, CDR2 FQNEAQ (reference sequence). CDR3 coding DNA: TGTGCCAGCAGCTCAGGGGGCCCGAACACCGGGGAGCTGTTTTTT. It encodes CASSSGGPNTGELFF.

The V and J genes are TRBV4-2 and TRBJ2-5; 9 nucleotides agree with TRBD2. Trimming removed 2 bases from V and 4 bases from J; junction bases left unmatched: 5. Germline CDR1 is LGHNA and CDR2 is YNFKEQ. This CDR3 has 15 residues. CDR3 bases: TGTGCCAGCAGCCAAATAGCGGGGGAGGCAGAGACCCAGTACTTC. Its translation: CASSQIAGEAETQYF.

The chain couples TRBV30 to TRBJ1-2; 8 nucleotides align to TRBD1. This CDR3 is built from 13 residues. Germline values: CDR1 GTSNPN, CDR2 SVGIG (reference sequence). With 3 bases clipped from V and 8 bases from J, the junction kept 8 bases outside the gene matches. The CDR3 sequence is CAWSLDRGGGYTF. The CDR3 DNA is TGTGCCTGGAGCCTAGACAGGGGAGGCGGCTACACCTTC.

The CDR3 region has the DNA TGCGCCAGCAGCCAAGATAGGACTAGCGGGGAGCGGGGTGAGCAGTTCTTC. Its protein product is CASSQDRTSGERGEQFF. This chain connects TRBV4-1 to TRBJ2-1; the match to TRBD2 covers 12 bases. J gave up 9 bases and V 0 bases, and 9 bases lay outside the gene matches. From germline, CDR1 is MGHRA and CDR2 YSYEKL. The CDR3 totals 17 residues.

The V gene is TRBV19, the J gene TRBJ2-7; 7 bases line up with TRBD1. The V segment lost 5 bases and the J segment 0 bases; nucleotides outside the gene matches: 7. Germline CDR1 LNHDA, CDR2 SQIVND (reference sequence). CDR3 size: 15 residues. The CDR3 region is CASSFSGQTSYEQYF. CDR3 DNA: TGTGCCAGTAGTTTTTCGGGACAGACCTCCTACGAGCAGTACTTC.

The rearrangement links TRBV7-9 to TRBJ2-7; D is possibly TRBD1 (6 bases). This CDR3 region has 15 residues. The germline V gene encodes CDR1 SEHNR and CDR2 FQNEAQ (reference sequence). Trimming shortened V by 5 bases and J by 2 bases, and 16 bases separated the two germline ends. In nucleotides, the CDR3 is TGTGCCAGCAGCAGCCGGGACATCCTACCCTACGAGCAGTACTTC. Its translation is CASSSRDILPYEQYF.

CDR3 bases: TGTGCCAGCAGTTACGGACAGGAAAGCTCCTACGAGCAGTACTTC. It yields the protein CASSYGQESSYEQYF. The chain has TRBV11-2 and TRBJ2-7, with 7 bases identical to TRBD1. The trim removed 6 bases at V and 0 bases at J, leaving 8 bases unmatched. The CDR3 consists of 15 residues. CDR1 and CDR2 from the germline V gene are SGHAT and FQNNGV.